One sample yielded the 5 T cell receptor beta chains listed below, sequenced in a study of T cell responses to AZD1222 COVID-19 vaccine. Using immunoSEQ multiplex PCR, the repertoire was profiled, and TCRdb retains in-frame clones only, with some absent. The sample has approximately 73,000 clones; nearly 85% are singletons. The sequenced sample was peripheral blood, obtained on day 0 of AZD1222 vaccination. The receptors were sampled from an adult in good health.

V is TRBV27 and J is TRBJ1-5; D is unclear. The CDR3 spans 14 residues. Germline V lookup: CDR1 MNHEY, CDR2 SMNVEV (reference sequence). Trimming shortened V by 4 bases and J by 2 bases, and 9 bases separated the two germline ends. CDR3 sequence (DNA): TGTGCCAGCAGTTCTGGGCGCGGCAATCAGCCCCAGCATTTT. Translated: CASSSGRGNQPQHF.

In nucleotides, the CDR3 is TGTGCCAGCAGTTGGGGCAACGGCTATGGCTACACCTTC. Encoded protein: CASSWGNGYGYTF. The chain uses TRBV12-3 or TRBV12-4 and TRBJ1-2, with D tentatively TRBD1 (5 bases). CDR3 length equals 13 residues. V lost 4 bases, J lost 4 bases, and 10 bases lay in between.

This clone is deemed medium-sized (0.01 to 0.1%). The genes are TRBV3-1 (or the pseudogene TRBV3-2) and TRBJ1-5; D remains ambiguous. Germline V CDR1 and CDR2: LGHDT, YNNKEL (reference sequence). V was cut by 2 bases and J by 0 bases, with 11 bases left in between. The CDR3 contains 16 residues. For the CDR3, the DNA is TGTGCCAGCAGCCAAATTCCAGACACTAGCAATCAGCCCCAGCATTTT. Protein sequence: CASSQIPDTSNQPQHF.

This clone was counted only a few times. The V gene is TRBV19, the J gene TRBJ1-1, with a possible D match to TRBD1 (5 bases). The CDR3 loop spans 15 amino acids. Trimming took off 6 bases at V and 1 base at J, with 15 bases between the two ends. CDR1 and CDR2 from the germline V gene are LNHDA and SQIVND (reference sequence). The CDR3 loop reads CASRTPGLWNTEAFF. CDR3 DNA: TGTGCCAGTAGAACCCCGGGACTCTGGAACACTGAAGCTTTCTTT.

The CDR3 region has the DNA TGTGCCAGCAGCGCGGATGGGGGGGCAGATACGCAGTATTTT. This encodes CASSADGGADTQYF. The chain couples TRBV9 to TRBJ2-3; 7 nucleotides match TRBD2. The CDR3 is 14 residues long. Germline CDR1 and CDR2: SGDLS and YYNGEE. V gave up 3 bases and J gave up 4 bases; unmatched junction bases: 5. The full variable domain, in which reference TRBV9 and TRBJ2-3 provide the parts outside the CDR3, is DSGVTQTPKHLITATGQRVTLRCSPRSGDLSVYWYQQSLDQGLQFLIQYYNGEERAKGNILERFSAQQFPDLHSELNLSSLELGDSALYFCASSADGGADTQYFGPGTRLTVL.